These 29 T cell receptor beta chains originate from one sample sequenced in a study of shared clonotypes between healthy human individuals. Assay: immunoSEQ multiplex PCR; the TCRdb copy retains only in-frame clones and omits some. Here the sample spans some 900,000 clones, around 80% being singletons. Sequencing was carried out using memory CD4+ T cells sorted from blood. The subset was: CD45RA-negative fraction. All receptors come from a man between 18 and 29 years old in good health.

This clone was detected once. The gene calls are TRBV5-1 and TRBJ2-7; D is possibly TRBD1 or TRBD2 (5 bases each). The germline V gene has CDR1 SGHRS and CDR2 YFSETQ. V dropped 2 bases and J dropped 2 bases, with 20 bases sitting between them. The CDR3 totals 17 residues. In DNA, the CDR3 is TGCGCCAGCAGCTTACAACCTACCGGGACCGTTGCCTACGAGCAGTACTTC. Translated: CASSLQPTGTVAYEQYF.

The gene calls are TRBV21-1 and TRBJ2-1. TRBV21-1 corresponds to a pseudogene. This CDR3 contains 13 residues. CDR3 region: CASSNTGTNEQFF. CDR3 DNA: TGTGCCAGCAGCAATACTGGAACTAATGAGCAGTTCTTC.

About this clone: A single base separates this from a much larger clone, so it may be a read error. The sample carries other DNA sequences with the same CDR3. The J gene is TRBJ2-7, the V gene TRBV4-1; D remains ambiguous. The CDR3 spans 15 residues. Germline CDR1 is MGHRA and CDR2 is YSYEKL. CDR3 bases: TGCGCCAGCAGCCTAGCCCGAACAGTTTCCTACGAGCAGTACTTT. Protein: CASSLARTVSYEQYF.

V and J are TRBV7-9 and TRBJ2-5; 14 bases match TRBD2. CDR1 is SEHNR, CDR2 FQNEAQ, per germline (reference sequence). The CDR3 length is 18 residues. Unmatched junction bases numbered 10, after V lost 5 bases and J lost 2 bases. As DNA, the CDR3 is TGTGCCAGCAGCCCAACAGGGACTAGCGGGAGACGACAAGAGACCCAGTACTTC. It is translated as CASSPTGTSGRRQETQYF.

This sequence joins TRBV6-1 and TRBJ1-1, with unresolved D. The CDR3 is 12 amino acids. V dropped 8 bases and J dropped 1 base, with 8 bases sitting between them. The V gene's germline CDR1 is MNHNS and CDR2 SASEGT. In DNA, the CDR3 is TGTGCCAGCCGGTGGGGGAACACTGAAGCTTTCTTT. Protein sequence: CASRWGNTEAFF.

The rearrangement links TRBV14 to TRBJ2-7, with 7 bases lining up with TRBD1. V lost 1 base and J lost 2; bases outside the gene matches: 8. Germline values: CDR1 SGHDN, CDR2 FVKESK. The CDR3 totals 16 residues. Here the CDR3 reads CASSQGGQSFAYEQYF. The DNA for the CDR3 is TGTGCCAGCAGCCAAGGGGGACAGTCCTTCGCCTACGAGCAGTACTTC.

The V gene is TRBV11-2, the J gene TRBJ1-1; D unresolved. The V and J ends lost 1 base and 9 bases respectively, with 9 bases between them. The CDR3 spans 12 residues. Germline lookup yields CDR1 SGHAT and CDR2 FQNNGV. Written as DNA, the CDR3 is TGTGCCAGCAGCTTAGGGGTCAGGAAAGCTTTCTTT. Protein: CASSLGVRKAFF.

This clone was seen once. The chain uses TRBV11-2 and TRBJ1-6; the match to TRBD1 covers 11 bases. This CDR3 region has 15 residues. CDR1 SGHAT and CDR2 FQNNGV come from the germline V gene. V trimming: 8 bases; J trimming: 9 bases; junction bases outside the gene matches: 9. CDR3 amino acids: CASRWDRGMGSPLHF. The CDR3 nucleotides read TGTGCCAGCCGTTGGGACAGGGGGATGGGTTCACCCCTCCACTTT.

This clone has only a few counts. V gene TRBV6-1 combines with J gene TRBJ1-4; D is undetermined. The CDR3 runs to 11 residues. Trimming took 0 bases from V and 12 from J, leaving 5 bases between them. Germline V gene lookup returns CDR1 MNHNS and CDR2 SASEGT. CDR3 DNA: TGTGCCAGCAGTGAAGCGCGAGAACTGTTTTTT. Translation: CASSEARELFF.

As concerns this clone: Other DNA sequences in this sample translate to the same CDR3. This chain uses TRBV28 with TRBJ1-2; D is uncertain. Germline V gives CDR1 MDHEN, CDR2 SYDVKM. The CDR3 runs to 12 residues. V shed 4 bases and J shed 4 bases, with 7 bases lying between them. The CDR3 loop reads CASSSGFYGYTF. CDR3 sequence (DNA): TGTGCCAGCAGTTCGGGATTCTATGGCTACACCTTC.

This clone has just a few counts. The chain recombines TRBV27 with TRBJ1-1; 7 bases fit TRBD1. V shed 6 bases, J shed 8 bases, and the junction held 12 bases outside the gene matches. Looked up from germline, CDR1 is MNHEY and CDR2 is SMNVEV (reference sequence). This CDR3 has 14 amino acids. As DNA, the CDR3 is TGTGCCAGCAGGGCTCACGAGGGGGCTAGGGAAGCTTTCTTT. Residues: CASRAHEGAREAFF.

The chain combines TRBV2 with TRBJ2-1; TRBD2 is a possible D gene (6 bases). Deletions cut 7 bases from V and 7 bases from J, with 17 bases between. Germline values: CDR1 SNHLY, CDR2 FYNNEI. This CDR3 is 14 amino acids long. CDR3 DNA sequence: TGTGCCAGCAACAACCAACTAGCCTCAAATGAGCAGTTCTTC. Its translation: CASNNQLASNEQFF.

The chain is built from TRBV19 and TRBJ2-7; 7 nucleotides align to TRBD1. Unmatched junction bases numbered 8, after V lost 5 bases and J lost 7 bases. Germline loops: CDR1 LNHDA, CDR2 SQIVND (reference sequence). The CDR3 spans 13 residues. The CDR3, as DNA: TGTGCCAGTAGTCGCGGACAGGCCCAAGAGCAGTACTTC. Translation gives CASSRGQAQEQYF.

With respect to this clone: Without the conserved terminal phenylalanine or tryptophan, this CDR3 likely stems from a read error. The DNA is omitted, as the CDR3 cannot be located on it reliably, and the CDR3 follows TCRdb's listing. The chain links TRBV6-1 to TRBJ1-2; the table gives TRBD1 as D, unverified against the DNA. The CDR3 is 15 residues long, counting both termini. The germline CDR1 and CDR2 sequences are MNHNS and SASEGT. CDR3 loop: CASSEARSLVGTPSH.

This clone was detected a few times. The chain couples TRBV6-6 to TRBJ1-2, with TRBD1 matching 10 bases. The CDR3 has 14 residues. Germline V gives CDR1 MNHNY, CDR2 SVGAGI (reference sequence). The trim removed 5 bases at V and 5 bases at J, leaving 5 bases unmatched. The CDR3 sequence is CASSAGQGLYGYTF. CDR3 in DNA: TGTGCCAGCAGTGCGGGACAGGGGCTGTATGGCTACACCTTC.

The chain combines TRBV5-4 with TRBJ2-1; D remains unclear. Germline lookup yields CDR1 SGHNT and CDR2 YYREEE (reference sequence). The CDR3 consists of 12 residues. V lost 0 bases and J lost 13, with 11 bases in between. CDR3: CASSLVLEPQFF. The CDR3, as DNA: TGTGCCAGCAGCTTGGTCCTAGAGCCACAGTTCTTC.

The rearrangement links TRBV5-1 to TRBJ2-7; perhaps TRBD1 as D (6 bases). The germline V gene encodes CDR1 SGHRS and CDR2 YFSETQ. The CDR3 contains 15 residues. Trimming shortened V by 0 bases and J by 0 bases, and 10 bases separated the two germline ends. CDR3 residues: CASSLEAGDSYEQYF. In nucleotides, the CDR3 is TGCGCCAGCAGCTTGGAGGCAGGGGACTCCTACGAGCAGTACTTC. Together with reference TRBV5-1 and TRBJ2-7, the CDR3 gives the full variable domain: KAGVTQTPRYLIKTRGQQVTLSCSPISGHRSVSWYQQTPGQGLQFLFEYFSETQRNKGNFPGRFSGRQFSNSRSEMNVSTLELGDSALYLCASSLEAGDSYEQYFGPGTRLTVT.

This clone was found a few times. As DNA, the CDR3 is TGCGCCAGCAGCTTGGCGACTGGTTCGCAGTACTTC. Translating gives CASSLATGSQYF. The V gene is TRBV5-1, the J gene TRBJ2-7; no reliable D call. The ends were cut back, 0 bases at V and 9 bases at J, with 10 bases in the middle. CDR3 size: 12 residues. The germline V gene encodes CDR1 SGHRS and CDR2 YFSETQ. The whole variable domain, filled in from reference TRBV5-1 and TRBJ2-7, reads KAGVTQTPRYLIKTRGQQVTLSCSPISGHRSVSWYQQTPGQGLQFLFEYFSETQRNKGNFPGRFSGRQFSNSRSEMNVSTLELGDSALYLCASSLATGSQYFGPGTRLTVT.

This clone was counted a few times. In DNA form, the CDR3 reads TGTGCCAGCAGCCCGGGACAGCAATACGAGCAGTACTTC. This sequence encodes CASSPGQQYEQYF. V and J are TRBV5-4 and TRBJ2-5, with TRBD1 matching 7 bases. The J call may be wrong; the DNA end is better matched by TRBJ2-7. Germline assignment: CDR1 SGHNT and CDR2 YYREEE (reference sequence). The CDR3 consists of 13 residues.

The chain couples TRBV27 to TRBJ2-7; the D is unclear. V was shortened by 4 bases and J by 4 bases, with 11 bases between the two germline ends. This CDR3 has 13 residues. CDR1 is MNHEY, CDR2 SMNVEV, per germline (reference sequence). CDR3 in amino acids: CASSSLNLYEQYF. The CDR3 DNA is TGTGCCAGCAGTTCATTGAACCTTTACGAGCAGTACTTC.

J is TRBJ1-1 and V is TRBV5-1; D is undetermined. V dropped 7 bases and J dropped 1 base, with 11 bases sitting between them. Per germline, CDR1 SGHRS and CDR2 YFSETQ. This CDR3 region has 13 residues. The CDR3 region is CASGREQNTEAFF. In DNA, the CDR3 is TGCGCCAGCGGAAGGGAGCAGAACACTGAAGCTTTCTTT.

The V gene is TRBV7-2, the J gene TRBJ1-4; 8 bases align to TRBD1. The CDR3 has 18 amino acids. The junction had 11 bases not matched to a gene; V was cut back by 5 bases and J by 0 bases. The germline CDR1 and CDR2 sequences are SGHTA and FQGNSA. CDR3 amino acids: CASSLRPLQGATNEKLFF. CDR3 DNA: TGTGCCAGCAGCCTCAGACCGTTACAGGGGGCAACTAATGAAAAACTGTTTTTT.

The V gene is TRBV19, the J gene TRBJ2-7; a possible D gene is TRBD2 (6 bases). The CDR3 is made up of 15 amino acids. V dropped 6 bases and J dropped 0 bases, with 15 bases sitting between them. Germline CDR1 and CDR2: LNHDA and SQIVND (reference sequence). CDR3 protein: CASSSRTTSSYEQYF. In nucleotides, the CDR3 is TGTGCCAGTAGCTCCCGGACTACGAGCTCCTACGAGCAGTACTTC. Using reference TRBV19 and TRBJ2-7 for the parts outside the CDR3, the full variable domain is DGGITQSPKYLFRKEGQNVTLSCEQNLNHDAMYWYRQDPGQGLRLIYYSQIVNDFQKGDIAEGYSVSREKKESFPLTVTSAQKNPTAFYLCASSSRTTSSYEQYFGPGTRLTVT.

This clone was seen more than once but under ten times. The chain uses TRBV5-1 and TRBJ1-2; 8 bases align to TRBD1. Per the germline V gene, CDR1 is SGHRS and CDR2 is YFSETQ. After removal of 7 bases from V and 7 bases from J, the junction contained 6 bases not matched to a gene. The CDR3 totals 12 residues. The CDR3, as DNA: TGCGCCAGCGGCCCGGGGACAGGTGGCTACACCTTC. As protein: CASGPGTGGYTF.

The V gene is TRBV5-1, the J gene TRBJ2-5, with D maybe TRBD2 (6 bases). The germline V gene has CDR1 SGHRS and CDR2 YFSETQ. Trimming left V 0 bases short and J 4 bases short, with 10 bases between. This CDR3 region has 14 residues. The CDR3 is CASSLDGRPETQYF. The CDR3 nucleotides are TGCGCCAGCAGCTTGGACGGGAGACCAGAGACCCAGTACTTC.

This chain uses TRBV7-3 with TRBJ2-1; the D gene is possibly TRBD1 (5 bases). Germline V gene lookup returns CDR1 SGHTA and CDR2 FQGTGA. V gave up 2 bases and J gave up 4 bases, with 6 bases separating them. This CDR3 comprises 13 residues. The CDR3 is CASSLGQYNEQFF. The CDR3 DNA is TGTGCCAGCAGCTTAGGACAATACAATGAGCAGTTCTTC. The full variable domain, its missing parts supplied by reference TRBV7-3 and TRBJ2-1, is GAGVSQTPSNKVTEKGKYVELRCDPISGHTALYWYRQSLGQGPEFLIYFQGTGAADDSGLPNDRFFAVRPEGSVSTLKIQRTERGDSAVYLCASSLGQYNEQFFGPGTRLTVL.

The J gene is TRBJ1-1, the V gene TRBV10-3; the match to TRBD1 covers 10 bases. The germline V gene has CDR1 ENHRY and CDR2 SYGVKD. J was trimmed by 2 bases and V by 11 bases; bases with no gene match: 8. The CDR3 is 14 residues long. The CDR3 bases are TGTGCCGTGACCTGGGACAGGGGAAACACTGAAGCTTTCTTT. It is translated as CAVTWDRGNTEAFF.

The rearrangement links TRBV2 to TRBJ2-3; TRBD2 matches at 8 bases. CDR1 SNHLY and CDR2 FYNNEI come from the germline V gene. V lost 0 bases to trimming and J lost 6 bases; unmatched junction nucleotides: 14. This CDR3 is 18 amino acids long. CDR3 nucleotides: TGTGCCAGCAGTGAAGCGATCACGGGCCTAGCGGGCCCCGATACGCAGTATTTT. Translation: CASSEAITGLAGPDTQYF.

This clone was observed a few times. This rearrangement joins TRBV4-3 to TRBJ2-3; no clear D. The CDR3 runs to 14 residues. The V and J ends lost 4 bases and 4 bases respectively, with 12 bases between them. The germline V gene encodes CDR1 LGHNA and CDR2 YSLEER. The CDR3 DNA is TGCGCCAGCAGCCGGGAACTTTCCGCAGATACGCAGTATTTT. This sequence encodes CASSRELSADTQYF.